This entry is about one TCR beta chain. Its antigen is unknown. This record comes from a study of OX40 agonist ivuxolimab in advanced cancers. Study-wide context: Prior checkpoint blockade (anti-PD-1, anti-PD-L1 or anti-CTLA-4) was permitted; around 39% had it.

Some clones are missing from TCRdb's copy, which holds only in-frame ones; the method was immunoSEQ multiplex PCR. The sample has approximately 39,000 clones, around 80% seen once. The length of the CDR3 is 16 residues. V was pared by 5 bases and J by 9 bases, with 20 bases between. CDR1 and CDR2 (germline): SNHLY, FYNNEI. General study results and limits: Some patients who did not respond also had low normalized T-cell clonal expansion. Both CD4+ and CD8+ T cell populations in blood had undergone clonal expansion by week 6 at 0.1 to 3.0 mg/kg.

The material sequenced was CD4+ or CD8+ T cells sorted from blood, taken in a trial of the OX40 agonist ivuxolimab. The V and J genes are TRBV2 and TRBJ1-6; D is ambiguous. This TCR derives from an adult with an advanced solid tumor such as melanoma, head and neck, liver or kidney cancer. CDR3 protein: CASSSSRAGGFSPLHF. The CDR3 DNA reads TGTGCCAGCAGTAGCTCGAGGGCAGGAGGCTTTTCACCCCTCCACTTT.